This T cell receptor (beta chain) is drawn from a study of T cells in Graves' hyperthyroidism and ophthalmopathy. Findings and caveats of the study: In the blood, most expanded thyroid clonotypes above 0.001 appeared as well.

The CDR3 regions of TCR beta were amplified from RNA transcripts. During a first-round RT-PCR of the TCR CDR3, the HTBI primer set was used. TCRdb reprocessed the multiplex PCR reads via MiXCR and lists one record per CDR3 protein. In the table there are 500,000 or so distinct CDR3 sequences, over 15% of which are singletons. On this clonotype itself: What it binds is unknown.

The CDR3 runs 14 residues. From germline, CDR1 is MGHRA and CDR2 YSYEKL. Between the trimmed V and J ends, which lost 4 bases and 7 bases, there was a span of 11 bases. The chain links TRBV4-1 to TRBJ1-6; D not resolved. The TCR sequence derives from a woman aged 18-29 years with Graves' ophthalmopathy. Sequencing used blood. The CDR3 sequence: CASSLVGENSPLHF. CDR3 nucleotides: TGCGCCAGCAGCCTCGTAGGAGAGAATTCACCCCTCCACTTT.